This entry concerns a single T cell receptor (beta chain). This clone was found a few times. Its antigen is unknown. Base quality data are lacking; no much larger clone is found one base away. The cohort comprised some 680 healthy bone marrow donors. At the time of sampling, all cohort members were nominally healthy, though unrecorded immune exposures were likely present. The donor tested CMV seronegative, placing the donor among the 350 or so seronegative members of the cohort. A peripheral blood sample was collected from each donor, and TCR beta sequencing was performed on peripheral blood mononuclear cells. Genomic DNA was extracted from the blood cell samples with the Qiagen DNeasy Blood Extraction Kit. Library creation used the immunoSEQ multiplex PCR assay. For the multiplex PCR, a mixture combining 60 forward primers for TCR Vbeta segments and 13 reverse primers for TCR Jbeta segments was used. The CDR3 region of rearranged TCR beta genes was amplified from genomic DNA with a multiplex PCR assay. The Illumina HiSeq System was used to sequence the amplified TCR beta libraries as 87-base-pair reads. On the study's bioinformatics: In a later analysis, approximately 74 million unique TCR beta chains were counted across the 500 to 700 repertoires, and roughly 11 million of these chains were shared by at least two donors. A nearest-neighbor algorithm error-corrected the raw reads and collapsed the reads into unique sequences, merging closely related sequences to remove PCR and sequencing errors. To assign V, D and J gene segments, CDR3 sequences were aligned to IMGT reference sequences. For a sequence to be retained, a match of at least six nucleotides was required to both a V gene segment and a J gene segment. Rearrangements were classified as productive when the CDR3 lacked stop codons and remained in frame with V and J, and all other rearrangements were classified as non-productive. CDR3 was defined according to IMGT convention as the region running from the second conserved V-encoded cysteine to the conserved J-encoded phenylalanine. The earlier analysis of 500 to 650 of the donors excluded any sequence lacking an unambiguous match to a single V gene segment. An earlier analysis of 587 of the donors classified V segments as functional when productive rearrangements were above 56.7% and as segregating when the standard deviation between donors was above 5%. A statistical classification framework was built to diagnose cytomegalovirus status from the catalog of TCR beta chain sequences. In a later analysis, TCR nucleotide sequences were compared against IMGT/GENE-DB human TR gene sequences so that V and J genes could be assigned. In a later analysis, CDR3 sequences and most-parsimonious VDJ recombination scenarios were assigned using the TCRdist pipeline. In a later analysis, each TCR beta chain was defined by its CDR3 amino acid sequence together with its V-gene family, and reads lacking a unique V-gene family were excluded. A later analysis removed roughly 590 highly shared, low-generation-probability nucleotide sequences to deal with suspected cross-contamination and a sequencing artifact. For each public chain, a later analysis derived a clonal expansion index from normalized ranks of inferred template counts within each repertoire. Generation probabilities in a later analysis came from a VDJ recombination model fitted to out-of-frame rearrangements, and those results were checked against IGoR. A later analysis scored TCR-TCR, TCR-HLA and TCR-CMV co-occurrence with hypergeometric tests, applying a repertoire-size bias correction to TCR pairs. To estimate false discovery rates, a later analysis permuted the HLA or CMV assignments 20 times. In a later analysis, co-occurring TCRs were grouped using DBSCAN, with TCRdist sequence similarity added in when clustering inside HLA-allele-positive subsets. Co-occurrence clustering excluded repertoires with fewer than 30,000 or more than 120,000 public chains, plus five with anomalous nucleotide sharing. What TCRdb holds here is the immuneACCESS table cut down to in-frame rearrangements. Part of the clones is not present; checked against another copy, under half of the missing clones reflect an unresolved V gene, and the others are unexplained. V and J calls and clone size are given by that table; D and trimming were obtained from the DNA. The sample table contains 100,000 to 150,000 clones; only one count was recorded for 77% of them. The top ten hold approximately 1.5% of the sample.

The source of the sample is a study of cytomegalovirus exposure and HLA in healthy donors (dated by TCRdb to about 2017). Looking at the study overall: An earlier analysis of approximately 640 of the donors reported 250 to 350 Gb of sequence data and roughly 100 million unique TCR beta sequences from roughly 180 million T cells. The aim of the study was to test whether cataloging public T cell receptors could identify signatures of past pathogen exposure. Because of strong linkage in the cohort, roughly five DR-DQ haplotypes were treated as single units for association and clustering. Among roughly 370 genotyped donors of the cohort, an average of around 240,000 unique TCR beta nucleotide sequences were sequenced per donor, around 20% of them non-productive. All discovery cohort repertoires had been generated using a single sequencing platform. High-throughput TCR immunosequencing, statistical association of individual TCRs with disease status, and machine learning were combined to predict cytomegalovirus infection status. Donor age, sex, ethnicity and CMV serostatus were compiled together with the repertoire data. To study patterns of TCR occurrence, a later analysis re-analyzed previously published TCR beta repertoires from more than 550 donors and added high-resolution HLA genotyping. The T cell repertoires of some 670 subjects were profiled by immunosequencing and related to cytomegalovirus serostatus. An earlier analysis of around 580 of the donors used high-throughput TCR beta sequencing to judge whether each TCR beta V gene segment behaved as functional or pseudogenic. Around 300 gigabases of sequencing data and tens of millions of unique TCR sequences were included in an early release covering roughly 600 HLA-typed donors. Rather than drawing on any new phenotypic data, the later analysis identified candidate immune exposures from TCR beta sequences and the way those sequences occurred across donors. Genome-wide SNP genotypes for about 65% of the 666 donors were used in a later genetic analysis, which treated that subset as a discovery cohort. Both class I and class II loci were covered by HLA typing, at four-digit resolution. Among the roughly 400 genotyped donors, under 90% belonged to the genetic ancestry cluster associated with self-reported Caucasian donors. The number of typed donors differed by locus: roughly 629-640 for A, B, C, DRB1 and DQB1; some 540 for DQA1; some 590 for DPA1; and roughly 450 for DPB1. Along with the approximately 670-subject first cohort, a separate validation cohort of 120 different subjects was used. Overall study results and their limits: In a later genetic analysis, fewer N-insertions in productive TCRs were reported among donors in an Asian-associated ancestry cluster than the roughly 700-donor mean. A further reported finding was that TCR beta sequences accurately predicted the HLA-A and HLA-B alleles for most subjects in the first cohort. According to the authors, the approach could potentially be generalized to other disease states and immunological phenotypes. Over 15 rarely observed V segments, including chromosome 9 orphons, were excluded from the earlier analysis of about 500 of the donors because counts were too low. In a later analysis, several top co-occurrence clusters were reported to appear linked to parvovirus B19, influenza, CMV and Epstein-Barr virus. The only immune exposure information available for the cohort was CMV serostatus. Compared with equally common non-associated chains, HLA-associated TCR beta chains in a later analysis were more clonally expanded and had lower generation probabilities. In a later analysis, the rate of TCR association differed among HLA loci, with DRB1 alleles having the most associated TCRs and HLA-C alleles having the fewest. In this cohort, only TCR beta chains were sequenced, and detectable features were limited by the absence of alpha or paired-chain data. In vitro tests confirmed that a few of the cytomegalovirus-associated TCR beta chains recognize cytomegalovirus antigens. Linkage disequilibrium might explain the correlated functional status among segregating V segments, but an unknown experimental factor could not be ruled out. Across donors, most TCR sequences were observed very rarely, whereas some public TCRs were present in many individuals. Because some donors lacked HLA typing at each locus, the association tests relied only on the typed subset. A later analysis associated 16,951 TCR beta sequences with specific HLA alleles at a false discovery rate of 0.05. According to a later analysis, most CMV-associated TCR beta chains appeared to be HLA-restricted, and the HLA associations seemed to be driven largely by CMV exposure. When HLA alleles, especially DR and DQ, strongly co-occurred, attributing TCR associations to individual alleles was difficult. Cytomegalovirus status was reported to be diagnosed by the classifier with high specificity and sensitivity in both the original and validation cohorts. The presence/absence analyses assumed that sequencing depth was roughly uniform across donors, and that assumption may not be true. A total of 150 or so TCR beta chains were listed by the study as associated with cytomegalovirus. A cluster of highly shared sequence variants was judged likely to represent a technical artifact of the sequencing pipeline. A later genetic analysis associated a missense DCLRE1C variant with V-gene and J-gene trimming of TCR beta chains, and an independent cohort replicated the association. In an earlier analysis of 500 to 650 of the donors, most TCR beta V segments appeared in productive rearrangements about 87% or about 30% of the time, broadly matching IMGT annotations.

This TCR came from a woman between 40 and 55 years old in good health and CMV-seronegative. The specimen was PBMCs.

The CDR3 sequence is CASSQEGQSYGYTF. In nucleotide form, the sequence is TGTGCCAGCAGCCAGGAGGGACAGTCCTATGGCTACACCTTC. The chain is encoded by TRBV11-1 joined to TRBJ1-2; 7 nucleotides in the junction match TRBD1. For this chain, trimming is 5 bases at the V end and 4 bases at the J end, and the number of junction bases without a gene match is 7. From a lookup of the germline V gene (reference sequence), CDR1 and CDR2 are SGHAT and FQDESV. The CDR3 numbers 14 residues from cysteine through phenylalanine. Only the CDR3 DNA is retained, 42 bases long and in frame from the first base.